Listed below are T cell receptor beta chains from one sample, sequenced in a study of shared clonotypes between healthy human individuals. The protocol was immunoSEQ multiplex PCR, while the TCRdb copy is restricted to in-frame clones and leaves out a portion. The table lists about 2,200,000 clones, about 93% of them singletons. Input material: naive CD8+ T cells from PBMCs. The receptors come from a young man in good health. Some clones in this sample may be carry-over from other donors' samples. Both conserved end residues are part of each CDR3. A D gene is named only where the DNA matches it firmly. Only part of the rows carry a size: once, few, many, or a class if the clone is expanded.

TRBJ2-3 NA NA TRBV7-9 CASTSLGRRDTQYF TGTGCCAGCACGTCCCTAGGCAGGAGAGATACGCAGTATTTT
TRBJ2-1 NA NA TRBV5-1 CASSYFGGYNEQFF TGCGCCAGCAGCTACTTTGGGGGATACAATGAGCAGTTCTTC
TRBJ1-1 NA TRBD1 TRBV19 CAIKQGATEAFF TGTGCCATCAAGCAGGGGGCCACTGAAGCTTTCTTT
TRBJ2-3 NA TRBD2 TRBV27 CASSLTSGSTDTQYF TGTGCCAGCAGTTTAACTAGCGGGAGCACAGATACGCAGTATTTT
TRBJ2-7 NA NA TRBV6-6 CASSSTEEQYF TGTGCCAGCAGTTCCACGGAGGAGCAGTACTTC
TRBJ2-7 NA NA TRBV7-9 CASSLSIGGHEQYF TGTGCCAGCAGCTTATCGATAGGGGGACACGAGCAGTACTTC
TRBJ2-1 NA NA TRBV6-5 CASSYRVGNEQFF TGTGCCAGCAGCTACAGGGTGGGGAATGAGCAGTTCTTC
TRBJ2-4 NA NA TRBV9 CASSVIYEPKVAKNIQYF TGTGCCAGCAGCGTAATCTACGAGCCCAAGGTGGCCAAAAACATTCAGTACTTC
TRBJ2-7 NA NA TRBV10-2 CASSEDRDPDVF TGCGCCAGCAGCGAGGATAGGGACCCAGACGTGTTC
TRBJ1-1 NA NA TRBV19 CASSIVRGSNTEAFF TGTGCCAGTAGTATTGTGAGGGGGTCGAACACTGAAGCTTTCTTT
TRBJ2-5 NA TRBD2 TRBV15 CATSLAGGQETQYF TGTGCCACCTCACTAGCGGGAGGACAAGAGACCCAGTACTTC
TRBJ2-7 NA NA TRBV5-1 CASSLGGRGDEQYF TGCGCCAGCAGCTTGGGAGGCAGGGGGGACGAGCAGTACTTC
TRBJ1-5 few NA TRBV6-1 CASRTYRDSNQPQHF TGTGCCAGCAGGACCTACAGGGATAGCAATCAGCCCCAGCATTTT
TRBJ2-2 NA NA TRBV5-5 CASSHPEGPRTGELFF TGTGCCAGCAGCCACCCTGAGGGACCGAGGACCGGGGAGCTGTTTTTT
TRBJ1-6 NA NA TRBV18 CASSPNPGSSYNSPLHF TGTGCCAGCTCACCAAATCCGGGGAGCTCCTATAATTCACCCCTCCACTTT
TRBJ2-3 NA TRBD1 TRBV5-4 CASSWDSHTQYF TGTGCCAGCAGCTGGGACAGCCATACGCAGTATTTT